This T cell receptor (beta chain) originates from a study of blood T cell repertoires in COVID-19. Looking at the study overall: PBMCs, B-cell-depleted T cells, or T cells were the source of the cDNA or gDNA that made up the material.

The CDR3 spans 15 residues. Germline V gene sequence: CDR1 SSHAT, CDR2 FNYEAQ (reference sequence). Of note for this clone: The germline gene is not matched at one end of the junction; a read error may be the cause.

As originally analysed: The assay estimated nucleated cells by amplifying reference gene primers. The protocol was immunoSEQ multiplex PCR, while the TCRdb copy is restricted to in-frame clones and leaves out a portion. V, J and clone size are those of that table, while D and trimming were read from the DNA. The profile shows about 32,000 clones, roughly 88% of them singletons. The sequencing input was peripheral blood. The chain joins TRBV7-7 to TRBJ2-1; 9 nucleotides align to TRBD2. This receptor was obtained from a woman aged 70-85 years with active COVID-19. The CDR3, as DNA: TGTGCTAGCAGCAGAGCGGGGGGTCCAGAGAATGAGCAGTTCTTC. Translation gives CASSRAGGPENEQFF.